These 9 T cell receptor beta chains were all obtained from the same sample, sequenced in a study of blood T cell repertoires in COVID-19. Method: immunoSEQ multiplex PCR; TCRdb's copy keeps in-frame clones and lacks some. The table has about 120,000 clones, over 75% seen once; the top ten hold approximately 17%. The sequenced sample consisted of peripheral blood. Every receptor here comes from a man aged 25-45 years with COVID-19, enrolled during active disease.

The rearrangement uses TRBV11-2 and TRBJ2-1; maybe TRBD2 (6 bases). V lost 1 base and J lost 8, with 6 bases in between. CDR3 length: 12 residues. The germline V gene encodes CDR1 SGHAT and CDR2 FQNNGV. The CDR3 nucleotides are TGTGCCAGCAGCTTAGGGAGGGATGAGCAGTTCTTC. Amino acid sequence: CASSLGRDEQFF.

V is TRBV11-3 and J is TRBJ2-3; D remains unclear. The CDR3 contains 14 residues. V shed 1 base and J shed 1 base, with 6 bases lying between them. In germline, CDR1 is SGHNT, CDR2 YENEEA. CDR3 sequence (DNA): TGTGCCAGCAGCTTAGCTTCCGGCACAGATACGCAGTATTTT. Protein product: CASSLASGTDTQYF.

This clone appeared a single time. In DNA, the CDR3 is TGCGCCAGCAGCCAAGATTACGACACCTATAATTCACCCCTCCACTTT. Protein product: CASSQDYDTYNSPLHF. This chain uses TRBV4-3 with TRBJ1-6; no definite D call. The germline CDR1 and CDR2 sequences are LGHNA and YSLEER. V dropped 0 bases and J dropped 2 bases, with 8 bases sitting between them. The CDR3 totals 16 residues.

The rearrangement links TRBV19 to TRBJ1-5; 8 nucleotides agree with TRBD1. The germline CDR1 and CDR2 sequences are LNHDA and SQIVND (reference sequence). The CDR3 is 13 residues long. The trim removed 10 bases at V and 4 bases at J, leaving 6 bases unmatched. The CDR3 protein is CAKCQGANQPQHF. CDR3 in DNA: TGTGCCAAATGTCAGGGGGCGAATCAGCCCCAGCATTTT.

The chain uses TRBV27 and TRBJ2-3; D is possibly TRBD2 (6 bases). This CDR3 region has 16 residues. Germline lookup yields CDR1 MNHEY and CDR2 SMNVEV (reference sequence). V was clipped by 5 bases and J by 3 bases, with 18 bases between them. The chain's CDR3 is CASSLGSLAWTDTQYF. The CDR3 DNA follows: TGTGCCAGCAGTCTAGGTTCTCTAGCGTGGACAGATACGCAGTATTTT.

V usage is TRBV4-2 and J usage is TRBJ1-5; no clear D gene. CDR1 is LGHNA and CDR2 is YNFKEQ in the germline V gene. This CDR3 is 16 amino acids long. The germline V and J ends were trimmed by 4 bases and 1 base, with 14 bases remaining between them. The CDR3 sequence is CASSLDRWSSNQPQHF. CDR3 in DNA: TGTGCCAGCAGCCTTGATCGTTGGAGCAGCAATCAGCCCCAGCATTTT.

The V call is TRBV4-2, the J call TRBJ1-4, with unresolved D. The CDR3 is made up of 16 amino acids. Deletions cut 0 bases from V and 8 bases from J, with 16 bases between. Germline V lookup: CDR1 LGHNA, CDR2 YNFKEQ. The CDR3: CASSQEGRALGEKLFF. In nucleotides, the CDR3 is TGTGCCAGCAGCCAAGAGGGGAGGGCCCTTGGAGAAAAACTGTTTTTT.

The chain uses TRBV6-5 and TRBJ1-3; 9 bases line up with TRBD1. CDR1 and CDR2 (germline): MNHEY, SVGAGI. The CDR3 contains 15 residues. Trimming removed 6 bases from V and 3 bases from J; junction bases left unmatched: 6. CDR3 loop: CASSLGQGYGNTIYF. The DNA for the CDR3 is TGTGCCAGCAGCCTTGGACAGGGGTATGGAAACACCATATATTTT.

Note on this clone: Other DNA sequences in this sample translate to the same CDR3. The chain uses TRBV6-5 and TRBJ2-1, with D possibly TRBD2 on 5 matching bases. Looked up from germline, CDR1 is MNHEY and CDR2 is SVGAGI. This CDR3 has 12 residues. The ends were cut back, 2 bases at V and 6 bases at J, with 5 bases in the middle. The CDR3 is CASSYRGNEQFF. The CDR3 DNA follows: TGTGCCAGCAGTTACCGGGGCAATGAGCAGTTCTTC.